The next 3 T cell receptor beta chains were all read from a single sample in a study of blood T cell repertoires in COVID-19. Generated by immunoSEQ multiplex PCR, the TCRdb table keeps only in-frame clones and is missing some. The sample comprises 230,000 or so clones, 80% to 90% of which are singletons, and 6.6% rests with the top ten. The sample comprised PBMCs or T cells enriched from blood (not recorded which). Receptors were obtained from a woman in her fifties or sixties who had been exposed to COVID-19.

V and J are TRBV27 and TRBJ1-5; 8 positions match TRBD1. Germline V gene sequence: CDR1 MNHEY, CDR2 SMNVEV (reference sequence). The CDR3 contains 17 residues. Trimming removed 3 bases from V and 0 bases from J; junction bases left unmatched: 7. The CDR3 protein is CASSFRGRGLSNQPQHF. Here the CDR3 DNA reads TGTGCCAGCAGTTTCCGTGGCAGGGGGCTTAGCAATCAGCCCCAGCATTTT.

The gene calls are TRBV9 and TRBJ1-2; TRBD1 agrees at 8 bases. This CDR3 has 14 residues. CDR1 is SGDLS, CDR2 YYNGEE, per germline. Unmatched junction bases numbered 10, after V lost 7 bases and J lost 5 bases. Written as DNA, the CDR3 is TGTGCCAGCGCTGCCGACAGGGGAGGGTATGGCTACACCTTC. Amino acid sequence: CASAADRGGYGYTF.

This chain uses TRBV11-2 with TRBJ2-3; 13 bases line up with TRBD2. Germline V gene data show CDR1 as SGHAT and CDR2 as FQNNGV. The ends lost 4 bases at V and 5 bases at J; junction bases unmatched: 3. The CDR3 has 15 residues. CDR3: CASSSRTSGGDTQYF. CDR3 sequence (DNA): TGTGCCAGCAGCTCCCGGACTAGCGGGGGAGATACGCAGTATTTT.